The TCR beta chain described here comes from a study of T cells in tumors after PD-1 blockade. Looking at the study overall: Either cemiplimab 350 mg every 2 weeks or pembrolizumab 200 mg every 3 weeks was given. Daily vismodegib 150 mg continued in a subset of anti-PD-1-treated patients. Peripheral blood samples averaged approximately 37,000 unique clonotypes and over 95,000 templates.

TCRdb keeps only in-frame clones here, not all; method: immunoSEQ multiplex PCR. This sample has roughly 50,000 clones, with over 70% found just once. The study, taken as a whole, reports: Blood contained about two fifths of the tumor's TCR clonotypes.

About this clone: Antigen: not known.

Specimen: PBMCs, collected before anti-PD-1 treatment. The source of this sequence is a human donor with basal cell carcinoma.

CDR3 sequence: CASSQPLGDRRTDTQYF. Here the CDR3 DNA reads TGCGCCAGCAGCCAGCCCCTGGGAGACAGGCGCACAGATACGCAGTATTTT. The chain joins TRBV4-1 to TRBJ2-3; D perhaps matches TRBD1 (6 bases). The CDR3 is made up of 17 amino acids. V was cut by 3 bases and J by 1 base, with 17 bases left in between. Germline V gene sequence: CDR1 MGHRA, CDR2 YSYEKL.